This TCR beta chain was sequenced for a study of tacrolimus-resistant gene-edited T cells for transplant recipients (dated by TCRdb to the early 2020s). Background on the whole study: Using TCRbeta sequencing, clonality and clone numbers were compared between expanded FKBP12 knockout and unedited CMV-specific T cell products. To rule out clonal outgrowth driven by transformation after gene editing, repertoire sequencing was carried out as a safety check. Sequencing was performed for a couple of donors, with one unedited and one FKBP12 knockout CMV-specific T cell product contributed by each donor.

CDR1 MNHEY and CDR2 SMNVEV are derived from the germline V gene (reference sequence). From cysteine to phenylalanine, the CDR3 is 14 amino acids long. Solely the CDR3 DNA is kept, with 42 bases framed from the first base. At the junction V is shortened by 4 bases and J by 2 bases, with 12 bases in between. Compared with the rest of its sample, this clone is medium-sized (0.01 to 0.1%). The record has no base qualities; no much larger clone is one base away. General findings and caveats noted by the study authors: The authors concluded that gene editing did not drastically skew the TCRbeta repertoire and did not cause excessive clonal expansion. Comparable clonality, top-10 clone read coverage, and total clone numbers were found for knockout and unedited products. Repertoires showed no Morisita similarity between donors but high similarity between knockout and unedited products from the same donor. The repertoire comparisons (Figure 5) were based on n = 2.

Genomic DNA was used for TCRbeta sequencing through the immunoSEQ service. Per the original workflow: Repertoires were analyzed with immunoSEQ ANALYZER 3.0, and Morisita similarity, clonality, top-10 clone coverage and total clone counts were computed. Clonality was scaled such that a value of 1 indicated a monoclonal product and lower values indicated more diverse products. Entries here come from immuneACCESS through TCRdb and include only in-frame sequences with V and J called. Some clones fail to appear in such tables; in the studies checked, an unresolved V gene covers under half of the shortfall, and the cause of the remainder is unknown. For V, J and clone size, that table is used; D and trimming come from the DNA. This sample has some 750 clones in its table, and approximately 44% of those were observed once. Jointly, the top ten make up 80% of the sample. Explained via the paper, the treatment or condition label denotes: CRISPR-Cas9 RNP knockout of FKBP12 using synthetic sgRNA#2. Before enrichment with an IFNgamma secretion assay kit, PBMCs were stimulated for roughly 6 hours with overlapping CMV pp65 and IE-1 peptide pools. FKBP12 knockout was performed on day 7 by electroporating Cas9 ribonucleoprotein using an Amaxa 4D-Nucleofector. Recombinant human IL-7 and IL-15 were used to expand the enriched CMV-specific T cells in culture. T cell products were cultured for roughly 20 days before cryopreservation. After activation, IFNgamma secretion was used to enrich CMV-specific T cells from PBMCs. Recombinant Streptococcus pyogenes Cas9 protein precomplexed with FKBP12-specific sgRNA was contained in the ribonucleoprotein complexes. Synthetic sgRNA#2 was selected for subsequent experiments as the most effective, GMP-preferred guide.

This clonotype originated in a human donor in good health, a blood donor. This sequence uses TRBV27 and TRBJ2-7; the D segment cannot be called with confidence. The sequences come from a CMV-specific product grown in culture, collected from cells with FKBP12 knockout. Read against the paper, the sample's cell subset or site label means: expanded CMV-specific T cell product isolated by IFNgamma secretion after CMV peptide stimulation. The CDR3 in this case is CASSYHTTPYEQYF. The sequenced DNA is TGTGCCAGCAGTTACCATACAACTCCCTACGAGCAGTACTTC.